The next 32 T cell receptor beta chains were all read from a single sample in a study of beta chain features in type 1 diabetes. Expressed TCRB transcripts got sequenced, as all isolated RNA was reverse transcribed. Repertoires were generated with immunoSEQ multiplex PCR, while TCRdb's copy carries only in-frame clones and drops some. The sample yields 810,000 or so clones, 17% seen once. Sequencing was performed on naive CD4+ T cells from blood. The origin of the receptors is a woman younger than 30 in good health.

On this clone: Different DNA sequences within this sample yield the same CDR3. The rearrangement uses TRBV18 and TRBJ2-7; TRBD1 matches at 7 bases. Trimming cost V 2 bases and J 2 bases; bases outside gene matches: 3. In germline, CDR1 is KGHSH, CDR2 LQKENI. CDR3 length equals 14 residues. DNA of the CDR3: TGTGCCAGCTCACCAGGACAGGAACCCTACGAGCAGTACTTC. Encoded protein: CASSPGQEPYEQYF.

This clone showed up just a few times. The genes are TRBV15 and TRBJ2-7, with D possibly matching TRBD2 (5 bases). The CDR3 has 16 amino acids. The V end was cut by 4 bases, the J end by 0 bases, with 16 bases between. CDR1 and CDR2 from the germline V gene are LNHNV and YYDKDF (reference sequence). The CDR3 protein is CATSIGFRGASYEQYF. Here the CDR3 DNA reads TGTGCCACCAGCATTGGTTTCCGGGGAGCCTCCTACGAGCAGTACTTC.

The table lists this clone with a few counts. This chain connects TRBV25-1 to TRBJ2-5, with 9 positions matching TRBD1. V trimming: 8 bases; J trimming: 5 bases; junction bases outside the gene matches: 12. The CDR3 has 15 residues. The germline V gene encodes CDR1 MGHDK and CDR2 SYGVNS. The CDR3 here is CASGDGQGIVETQYF. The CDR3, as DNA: TGTGCCAGCGGAGACGGACAGGGGATCGTCGAGACCCAGTACTTC.

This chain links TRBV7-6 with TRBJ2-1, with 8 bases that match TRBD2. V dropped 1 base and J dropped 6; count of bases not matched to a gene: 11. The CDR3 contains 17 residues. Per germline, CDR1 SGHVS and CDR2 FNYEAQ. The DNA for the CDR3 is TGTGCCAGCAGCTTAGGCTTTAGGCTAGCGGGTGGCAATGAGCAGTTCTTC. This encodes CASSLGFRLAGGNEQFF.

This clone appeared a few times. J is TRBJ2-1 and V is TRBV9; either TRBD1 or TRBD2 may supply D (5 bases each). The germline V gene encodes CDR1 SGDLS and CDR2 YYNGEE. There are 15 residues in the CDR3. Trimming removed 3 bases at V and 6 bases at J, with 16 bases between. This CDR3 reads CASSAEGSIVNEQFF. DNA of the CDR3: TGTGCCAGCAGCGCAGAGGGGTCCATTGTCAATGAGCAGTTCTTC.

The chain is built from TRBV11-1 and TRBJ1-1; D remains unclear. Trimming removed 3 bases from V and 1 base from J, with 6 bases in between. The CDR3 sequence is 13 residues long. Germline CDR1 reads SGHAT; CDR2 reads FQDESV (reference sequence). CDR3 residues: CASSLGTNTEAFF. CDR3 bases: TGTGCCAGCAGCTTGGGAACGAACACTGAAGCTTTCTTT. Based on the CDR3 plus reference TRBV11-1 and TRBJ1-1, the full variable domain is EAEVAQSPRYKITEKSQAVAFWCDPISGHATLYWYRQILGQGPELLVQFQDESVVDDSQLPKDRFSAERLKGVDSTLKIQPAELGDSAMYLCASSLGTNTEAFFGQGTRLTVV.

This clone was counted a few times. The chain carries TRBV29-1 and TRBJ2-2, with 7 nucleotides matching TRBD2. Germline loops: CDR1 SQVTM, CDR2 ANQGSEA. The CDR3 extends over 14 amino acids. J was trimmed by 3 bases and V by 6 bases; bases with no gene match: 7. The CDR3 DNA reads TGCAGCGTAGGACTAGTGAGAGACACCGGGGAGCTGTTTTTT. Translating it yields CSVGLVRDTGELFF.

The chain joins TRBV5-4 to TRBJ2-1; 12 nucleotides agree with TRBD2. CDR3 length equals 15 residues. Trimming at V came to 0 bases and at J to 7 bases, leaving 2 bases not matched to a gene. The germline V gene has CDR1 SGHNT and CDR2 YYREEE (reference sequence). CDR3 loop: CASSLGLAGDNEQFF. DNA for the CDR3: TGTGCCAGCAGCTTGGGACTAGCGGGAGATAATGAGCAGTTCTTC. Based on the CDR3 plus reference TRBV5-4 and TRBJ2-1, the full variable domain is ETGVTQSPTHLIKTRGQQVTLRCSSQSGHNTVSWYQQALGQGPQFIFQYYREEENGRGNFPPRFSGLQFPNYSSELNVNALELDDSALYLCASSLGLAGDNEQFFGPGTRLTVL.

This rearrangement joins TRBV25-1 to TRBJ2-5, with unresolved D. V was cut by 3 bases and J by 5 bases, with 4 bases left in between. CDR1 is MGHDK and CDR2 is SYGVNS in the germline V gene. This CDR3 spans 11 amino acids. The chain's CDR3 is CASSDFETQYF. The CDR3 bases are TGTGCCAGCAGTGACTTCGAGACCCAGTACTTC.

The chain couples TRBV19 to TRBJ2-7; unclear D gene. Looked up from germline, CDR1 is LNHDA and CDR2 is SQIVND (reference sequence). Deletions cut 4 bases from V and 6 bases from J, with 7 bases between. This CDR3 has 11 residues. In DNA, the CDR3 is TGTGCCAGTAGTAATTTGGCCGAGCAGTACTTC. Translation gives CASSNLAEQYF.

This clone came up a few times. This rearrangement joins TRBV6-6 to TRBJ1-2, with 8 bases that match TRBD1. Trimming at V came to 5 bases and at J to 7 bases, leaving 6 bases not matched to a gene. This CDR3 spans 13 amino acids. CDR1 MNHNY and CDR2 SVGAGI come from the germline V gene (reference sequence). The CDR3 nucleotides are TGTGCCAGCAGTCTGGACAGGGCCCCTGGCTACACCTTC. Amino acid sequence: CASSLDRAPGYTF.

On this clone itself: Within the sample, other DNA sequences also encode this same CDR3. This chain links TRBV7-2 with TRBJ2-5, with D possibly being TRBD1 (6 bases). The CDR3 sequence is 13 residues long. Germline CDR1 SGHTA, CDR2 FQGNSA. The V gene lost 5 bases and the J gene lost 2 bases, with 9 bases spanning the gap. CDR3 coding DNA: TGTGCCAGCAGCCCCGGACAGCAAGAGACCCAGTACTTC. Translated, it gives CASSPGQQETQYF.

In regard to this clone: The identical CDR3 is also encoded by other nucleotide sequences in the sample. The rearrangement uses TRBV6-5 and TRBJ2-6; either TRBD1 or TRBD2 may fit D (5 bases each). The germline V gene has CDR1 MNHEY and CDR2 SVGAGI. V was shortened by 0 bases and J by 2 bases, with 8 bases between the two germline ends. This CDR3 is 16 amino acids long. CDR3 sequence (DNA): TGTGCCAGCAGTTACTCGAGAGGGGCTGGGGCCAACGTCCTGACTTTC. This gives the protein CASSYSRGAGANVLTF.

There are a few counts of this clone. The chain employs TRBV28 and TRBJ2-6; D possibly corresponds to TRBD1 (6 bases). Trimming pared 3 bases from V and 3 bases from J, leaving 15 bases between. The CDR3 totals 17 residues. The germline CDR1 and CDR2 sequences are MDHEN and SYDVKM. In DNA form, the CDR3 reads TGTGCCAGCAGTTTCAGGCAGGGGATAATTGGGGCCAACGTCCTGACTTTC. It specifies CASSFRQGIIGANVLTF.

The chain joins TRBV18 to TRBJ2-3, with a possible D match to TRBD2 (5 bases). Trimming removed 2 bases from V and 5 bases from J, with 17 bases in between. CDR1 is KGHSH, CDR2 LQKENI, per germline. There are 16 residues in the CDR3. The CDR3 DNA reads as TGTGCCAGCTCACCATTTGCGGGCACACCTCAAGATACGCAGTATTTT. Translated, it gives CASSPFAGTPQDTQYF.

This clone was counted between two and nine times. Here the CDR3 DNA reads TGCGCCAGCAGCTTTAGACAATCCGGGAGTTCAATTCTAGCCAAAAACATTCAGTACTTC. Its translation is CASSFRQSGSSILAKNIQYF. This chain uses TRBV5-1 with TRBJ2-4; TRBD2 might be the D (6 bases). The germline V and J ends were trimmed by 2 bases and 0 bases, with 24 bases remaining between them. Looked up from germline, CDR1 is SGHRS and CDR2 is YFSETQ. The CDR3 loop spans 20 amino acids. Complete variable domain (other parts from reference TRBV5-1 and TRBJ2-4): KAGVTQTPRYLIKTRGQQVTLSCSPISGHRSVSWYQQTPGQGLQFLFEYFSETQRNKGNFPGRFSGRQFSNSRSEMNVSTLELGDSALYLCASSFRQSGSSILAKNIQYFGAGTRLSVL.

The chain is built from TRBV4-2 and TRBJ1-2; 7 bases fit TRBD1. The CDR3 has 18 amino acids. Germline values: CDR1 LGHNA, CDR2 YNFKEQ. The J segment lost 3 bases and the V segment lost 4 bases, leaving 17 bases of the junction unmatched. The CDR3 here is CASSLGGGYSLRDYGYTF. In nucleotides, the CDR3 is TGTGCCAGCAGCCTAGGGGGCGGATACTCCTTGAGGGACTATGGCTACACCTTC.

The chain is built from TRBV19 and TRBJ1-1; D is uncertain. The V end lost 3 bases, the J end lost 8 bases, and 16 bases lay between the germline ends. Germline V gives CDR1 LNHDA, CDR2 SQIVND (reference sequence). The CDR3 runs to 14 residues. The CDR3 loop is CASSIQFMSSEAFF. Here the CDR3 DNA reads TGTGCCAGTAGTATTCAATTTATGTCTTCGGAAGCTTTCTTT.

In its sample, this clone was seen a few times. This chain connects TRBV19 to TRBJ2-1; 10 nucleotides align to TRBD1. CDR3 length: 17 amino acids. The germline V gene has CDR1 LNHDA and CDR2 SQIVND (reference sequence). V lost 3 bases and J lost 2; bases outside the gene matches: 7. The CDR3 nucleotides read TGTGCCAGTAGTATTATGGGACAGGGGAAGGCCTACAATGAGCAGTTCTTC. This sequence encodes CASSIMGQGKAYNEQFF.

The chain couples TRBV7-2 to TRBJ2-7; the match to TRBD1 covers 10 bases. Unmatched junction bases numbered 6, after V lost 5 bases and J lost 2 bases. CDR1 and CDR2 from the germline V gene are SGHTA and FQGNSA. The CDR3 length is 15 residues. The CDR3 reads CASSARTGGPYEQYF. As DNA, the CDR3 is TGTGCCAGCAGCGCACGGACAGGGGGGCCCTACGAGCAGTACTTC.

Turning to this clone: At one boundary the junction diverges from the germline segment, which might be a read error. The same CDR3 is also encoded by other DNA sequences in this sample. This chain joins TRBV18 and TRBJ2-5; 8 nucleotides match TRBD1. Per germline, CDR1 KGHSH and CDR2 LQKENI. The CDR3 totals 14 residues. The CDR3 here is CASSPRTGYETQYF. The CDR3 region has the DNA TGTGCCAGCTCACCACGGACAGGGTATGAGACCCAATACTTC.

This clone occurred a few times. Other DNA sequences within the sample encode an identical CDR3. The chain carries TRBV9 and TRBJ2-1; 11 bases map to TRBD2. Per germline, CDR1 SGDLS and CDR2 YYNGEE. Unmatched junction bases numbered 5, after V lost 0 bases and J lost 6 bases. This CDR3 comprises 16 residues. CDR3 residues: CASSVAGTSGLNEQFF. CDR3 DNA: TGTGCCAGCAGCGTAGCAGGGACTAGCGGTCTCAATGAGCAGTTCTTC. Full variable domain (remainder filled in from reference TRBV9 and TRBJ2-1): DSGVTQTPKHLITATGQRVTLRCSPRSGDLSVYWYQQSLDQGLQFLIQYYNGEERAKGNILERFSAQQFPDLHSELNLSSLELGDSALYFCASSVAGTSGLNEQFFGPGTRLTVL.

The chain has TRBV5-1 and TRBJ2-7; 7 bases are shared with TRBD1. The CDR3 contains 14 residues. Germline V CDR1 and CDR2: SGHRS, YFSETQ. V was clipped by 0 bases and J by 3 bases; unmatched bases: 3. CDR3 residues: CASSLGDRVYEQYF. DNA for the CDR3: TGCGCCAGCAGCTTGGGTGACAGGGTCTACGAGCAGTACTTC.

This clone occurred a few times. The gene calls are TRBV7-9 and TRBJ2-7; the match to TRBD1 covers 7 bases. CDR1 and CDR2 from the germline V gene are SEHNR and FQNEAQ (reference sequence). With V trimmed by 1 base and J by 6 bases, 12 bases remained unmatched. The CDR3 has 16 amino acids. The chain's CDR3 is CASSLEARTGRFEQYF. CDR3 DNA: TGTGCCAGCAGCTTAGAAGCCCGGACAGGACGATTCGAGCAGTACTTC. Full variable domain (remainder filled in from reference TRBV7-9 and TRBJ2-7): DTGVSQNPRHKITKRGQNVTFRCDPISEHNRLYWYRQTLGQGPEFLTYFQNEAQLEKSRLLSDRFSAERPKGSFSTLEIQRTEQGDSAMYLCASSLEARTGRFEQYFGPGTRLTVT.

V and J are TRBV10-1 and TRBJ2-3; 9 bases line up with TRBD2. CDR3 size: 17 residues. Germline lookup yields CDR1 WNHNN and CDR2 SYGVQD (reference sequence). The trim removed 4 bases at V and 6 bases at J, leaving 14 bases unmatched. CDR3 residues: CASSGRAEREARDTQYF. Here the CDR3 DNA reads TGCGCCAGCAGTGGCCGAGCCGAGCGGGAGGCGAGGGATACGCAGTATTTT.

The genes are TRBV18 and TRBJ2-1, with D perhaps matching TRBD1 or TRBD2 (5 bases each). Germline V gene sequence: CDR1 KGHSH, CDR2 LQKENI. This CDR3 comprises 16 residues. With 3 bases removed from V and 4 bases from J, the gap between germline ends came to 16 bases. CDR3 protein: CASSPNRPGPYNEQFF. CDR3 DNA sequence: TGTGCCAGCTCACCCAACAGGCCGGGACCGTACAATGAGCAGTTCTTC.

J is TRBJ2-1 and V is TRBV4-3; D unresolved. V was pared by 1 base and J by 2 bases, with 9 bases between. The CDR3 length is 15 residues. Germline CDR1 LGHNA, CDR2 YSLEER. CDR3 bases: TGCGCCAGCAGCCAAGCTGGCACCACCTACAATGAGCAGTTCTTC. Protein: CASSQAGTTYNEQFF.

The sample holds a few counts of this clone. CDR3 amino acids: CASSYSPNSYTF. The CDR3 DNA reads TGTGCCAGCAGTTACTCCCCAAATAGCTACACCTTC. The chain links TRBV6-6 to TRBJ1-2; D gene ambiguous. Germline CDR1 is MNHNY and CDR2 is SVGAGI (reference sequence). This CDR3 is 12 amino acids long. Deletions cut 0 bases from V and 9 bases from J, with 8 bases between.

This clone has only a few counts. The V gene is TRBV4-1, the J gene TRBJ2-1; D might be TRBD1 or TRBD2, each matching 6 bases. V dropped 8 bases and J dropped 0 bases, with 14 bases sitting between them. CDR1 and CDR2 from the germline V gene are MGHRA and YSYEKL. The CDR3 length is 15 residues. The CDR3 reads CASEKGGTSYNEQFF. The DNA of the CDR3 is TGCGCCAGCGAAAAGGGGGGCACCTCCTACAATGAGCAGTTCTTC.

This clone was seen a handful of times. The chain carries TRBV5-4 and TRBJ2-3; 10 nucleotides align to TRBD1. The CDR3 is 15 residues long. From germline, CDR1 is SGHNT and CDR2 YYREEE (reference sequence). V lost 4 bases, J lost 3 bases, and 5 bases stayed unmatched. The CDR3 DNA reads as TGTGCCAGCAGCCAATGGACAGGGGGAACAGATACGCAGTATTTT. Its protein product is CASSQWTGGTDTQYF.

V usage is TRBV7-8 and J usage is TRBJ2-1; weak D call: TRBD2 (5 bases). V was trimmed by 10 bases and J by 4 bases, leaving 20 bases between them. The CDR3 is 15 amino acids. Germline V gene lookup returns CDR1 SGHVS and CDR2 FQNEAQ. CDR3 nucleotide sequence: TGTGCCACCGCGGGCCAGGACTTAGGATACAATGAGCAGTTCTTC. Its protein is CATAGQDLGYNEQFF. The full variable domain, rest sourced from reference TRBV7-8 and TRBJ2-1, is GAGVSQSPRYKVAKRGQDVALRCDPISGHVSLFWYQQALGQGPEFLTYFQNEAQLDKSGLPSDRFFAERPEGSVSTLKIQRTQQEDSAVYLCATAGQDLGYNEQFFGPGTRLTVL.

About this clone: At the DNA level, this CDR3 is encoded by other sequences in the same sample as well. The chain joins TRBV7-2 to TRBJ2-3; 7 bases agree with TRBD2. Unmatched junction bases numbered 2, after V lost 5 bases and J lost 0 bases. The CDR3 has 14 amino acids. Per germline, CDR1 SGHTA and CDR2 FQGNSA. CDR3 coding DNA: TGTGCCAGCAGCCTGGGACTAAGCACAGATACGCAGTATTTT. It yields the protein CASSLGLSTDTQYF.